This T cell receptor (beta chain) was profiled in a study of blood T cell repertoires in COVID-19. Study context: Donors in the United States, Italy and Spain gave samples during acute or convalescent COVID-19. T cells, B-cell-depleted T cells, or PBMCs provided the cDNA or gDNA that served as material.

In the authors' methods: Amplifying reference gene primers gave estimates of nucleated cell counts. Profiled with immunoSEQ multiplex PCR; TCRdb holds only in-frame clones, not every one. The V and J calls and clone size were taken over from that table, and D and trimming were inferred from the DNA. Of around 76,000 clones in the sample, around 91% were seen once. CDR3 size: 13 residues. The V gene end was trimmed by 2 bases and the J gene end by 9 bases; junction bases not matched to a gene: 5. The V gene's germline CDR1 is SGHRS and CDR2 YFSETQ. The receptor was isolated from a human donor in a cohort sampled during active COVID-19. The rearrangement links TRBV5-1 to TRBJ1-3; 7 positions match TRBD1. Sequencing was performed on peripheral blood. In nucleotides, the CDR3 is TGCGCCAGCAGCTTAAGACAGGGTTCCACCATATATTTT. It codes for CASSLRQGSTIYF.